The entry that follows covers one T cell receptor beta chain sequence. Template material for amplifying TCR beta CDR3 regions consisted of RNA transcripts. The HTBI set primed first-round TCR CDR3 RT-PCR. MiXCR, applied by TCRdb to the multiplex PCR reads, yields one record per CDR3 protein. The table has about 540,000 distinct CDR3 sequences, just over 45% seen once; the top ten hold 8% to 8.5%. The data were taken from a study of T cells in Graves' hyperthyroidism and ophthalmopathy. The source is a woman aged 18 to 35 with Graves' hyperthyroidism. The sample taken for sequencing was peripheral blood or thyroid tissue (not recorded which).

The CDR3 DNA reads as TGTGCCAGCAGCCCCAATTTTGGTGGTCAGCCCCAGCATTTT. It yields the protein CASSPNFGGQPQHF. This chain connects TRBV3-1 to TRBJ1-5; D remains unclear. Per the germline V gene, CDR1 is LGHDT and CDR2 is YNNKEL (reference sequence). CDR3 size: 14 residues. V lost 4 bases and J 6 bases, leaving 13 bases between the germline ends.